In its sample, the clone carrying this T cell receptor beta chain was seen once. Its matching antigen is unknown. This sample is part of a study of graft-versus-host responses after intestinal transplantation. On the study more broadly: Anti-thymocyte globulin induction, then tacrolimus and steroids for two to four years, went to all recipients.

Generated by immunoSEQ multiplex PCR, the TCRdb table keeps only in-frame clones and is missing some. The sample contains over 90,000 clones, about 91% of which appear only once. In germline, CDR1 is SGHRS, CDR2 YFSETQ. Trimming shortened V by 2 bases and J by 7 bases, and 10 bases separated the two germline ends. The CDR3 runs to 13 residues. Study conclusions and caveats: GvH clones detected in recipient marrow included some appearing first in ileum or blood. Maximum circulating GvH clone levels tracked with early post-transplant HvG decreases.

Sequencing was performed on unstimulated CD8+ T cells sorted from spleen or lymph node cells, taken before intestinal transplant. The sequence was collected from a human donor who received an intestinal transplant. This chain uses TRBV5-1 with TRBJ2-1, with TRBD2 as a possible D gene (5 bases). The chain's CDR3 is CASSLGGRNEQFF. CDR3 DNA: TGCGCCAGCAGCTTAGGAGGCCGGAATGAGCAGTTCTTC.